This T cell receptor (beta chain) is drawn from a study of T cells in women clearing cervical HPV infection. Points from the study as a whole: Timing of associations relative to infection is unclear; T-cell subsets were not isolated. Richness differences could reflect unmeasured T-cell content per sample.

Remarks on this clone: Its antigen is not identified.

Data came from immunoSEQ multiplex PCR; TCRdb stores just in-frame clones and leaves some out. The sample includes about 33,000 clones. The TCR sequence derives from a woman between 18 and 70 years old with a cervical HPV16 infection that either progressed to CIN3+ or cleared (not recorded which). What was sequenced was blood buffy coat.

The covered CDR3 bases are TGTGCCTGGAGTCGACAGGTTTATAATTCACCC. Protein: CAWSRQVYNSP. The whole CDR3 sequence reads CAWSRQVYNSPLHF. This sequence joins TRBV30 and TRBJ1-6; D perhaps matches TRBD1 (6 bases). The CDR3 goes on 3 residues after the read ends, and that part is filled in from the germline J gene. This CDR3 has 14 amino acids. The germline V gene has CDR1 GTSNPN and CDR2 SVGIG (reference sequence). The germline V and J ends were trimmed by 2 bases and 4 bases, with 9 bases remaining between them.